The clone carrying this TCR beta chain was seen more than once but under ten times. Method: immunoSEQ multiplex PCR; TCRdb's copy keeps in-frame clones and lacks some. In the table there are some 330,000 clones, more than 75% of which are singletons. J was trimmed by 13 bases and V by 4 bases; bases with no gene match: 16. Germline V gene data show CDR1 as SGHAT and CDR2 as FQDESV (reference sequence). The CDR3 length is 15 residues. Researchers sorted participants into cohorts using their self-reported clinical history. This sample stems from a study of blood T cell repertoires in COVID-19. The V call is TRBV11-1, the J call TRBJ2-3; 8 positions agree with TRBD2. The source of this sequence is a man in his thirties or forties who had recovered from COVID-19. Sequenced material: PBMCs or T cells enriched from blood (not recorded which). The CDR3 here is CASSSHRAAGTREYF. The DNA for the CDR3 is TGTGCCAGCAGCTCACACAGGGCCGCCGGGACTAGGGAGTATTTT.